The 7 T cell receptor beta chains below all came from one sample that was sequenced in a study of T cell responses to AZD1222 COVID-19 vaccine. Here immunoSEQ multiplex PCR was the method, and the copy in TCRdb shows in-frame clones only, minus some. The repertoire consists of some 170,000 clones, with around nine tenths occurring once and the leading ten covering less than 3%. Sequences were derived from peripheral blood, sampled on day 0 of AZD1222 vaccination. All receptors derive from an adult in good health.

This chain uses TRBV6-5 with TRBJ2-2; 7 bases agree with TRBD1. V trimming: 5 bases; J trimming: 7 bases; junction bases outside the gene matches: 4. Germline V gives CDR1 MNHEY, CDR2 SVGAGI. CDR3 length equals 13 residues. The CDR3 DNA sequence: TGTGCCAGCAGTCCACAGGGGCACGGGGAGCTGTTTTTT. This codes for CASSPQGHGELFF.

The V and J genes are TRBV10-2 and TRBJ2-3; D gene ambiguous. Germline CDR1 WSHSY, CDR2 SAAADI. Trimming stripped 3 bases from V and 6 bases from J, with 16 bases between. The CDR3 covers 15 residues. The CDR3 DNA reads TGCGCCAGCAGTGAAAGCCCTCTGGCTGGTGATACGCAGTATTTT. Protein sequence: CASSESPLAGDTQYF.

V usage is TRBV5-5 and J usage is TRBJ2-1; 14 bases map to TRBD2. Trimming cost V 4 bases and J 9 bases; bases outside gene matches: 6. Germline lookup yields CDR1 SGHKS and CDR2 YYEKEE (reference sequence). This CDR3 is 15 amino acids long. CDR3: CASSPGTSGSGEQFF. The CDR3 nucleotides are TGTGCCAGCAGCCCCGGGACTAGCGGGAGTGGTGAGCAGTTCTTC.

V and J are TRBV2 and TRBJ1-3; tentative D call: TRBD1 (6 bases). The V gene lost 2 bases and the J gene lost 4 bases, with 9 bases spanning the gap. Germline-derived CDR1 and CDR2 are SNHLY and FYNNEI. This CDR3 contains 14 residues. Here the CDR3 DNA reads TGTGCCAGCAGTGAAACAGGGACAGGAAACACCATATATTTT. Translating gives CASSETGTGNTIYF.

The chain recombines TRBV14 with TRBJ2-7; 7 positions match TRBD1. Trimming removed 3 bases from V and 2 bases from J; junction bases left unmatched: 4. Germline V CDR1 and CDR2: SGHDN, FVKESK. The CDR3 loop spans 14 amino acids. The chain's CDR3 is CASSHSQGAYEQYF. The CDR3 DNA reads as TGTGCCAGCAGCCATAGTCAGGGGGCCTACGAGCAGTACTTC.

This CDR3 is CASSEAPLAGAYNEQFF. As DNA, the CDR3 is TGTGCCAGCAGTGAAGCCCCGTTAGCGGGAGCATACAATGAGCAGTTCTTC. V is TRBV6-1 and J is TRBJ2-1, with 9 positions matching TRBD2. CDR1 and CDR2 from the germline V gene are MNHNS and SASEGT. After removal of 0 bases from V and 4 bases from J, the junction contained 7 bases not matched to a gene. The CDR3 has 17 amino acids.

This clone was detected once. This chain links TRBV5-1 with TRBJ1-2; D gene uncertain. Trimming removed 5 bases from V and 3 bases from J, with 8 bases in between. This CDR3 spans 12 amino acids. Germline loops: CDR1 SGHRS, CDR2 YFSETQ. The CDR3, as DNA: TGCGCCAGCAGGCAGACCGACTATGGCTACACCTTC. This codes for CASRQTDYGYTF.